A single sample is the source of the 14 T cell receptor beta chains below, sequenced in a study of blood T cell repertoires in COVID-19. Libraries were prepared by immunoSEQ multiplex PCR; TCRdb keeps only in-frame clonotypes and omits some of them. Of roughly 330,000 clones in the sample, approximately 88% were seen once. The sequenced material came from PBMCs or T cells enriched from blood (not recorded which). The source of these receptors is a man aged 25 to 45 who had recovered from COVID-19.

The genes are TRBV19 and TRBJ1-2; 7 bases line up with TRBD1. CDR1 and CDR2 (germline): LNHDA, SQIVND (reference sequence). CDR3 size: 14 residues. V lost 6 bases, J lost 5 bases, and 9 bases stayed unmatched. The CDR3: CASSGQDIGYGYTF. As DNA, the CDR3 is TGTGCCAGTAGCGGACAGGACATTGGGTATGGCTACACCTTC.

The V call is TRBV5-5, the J call TRBJ1-2, with 8 nucleotides matching TRBD1. J was trimmed by 3 bases and V by 4 bases; bases with no gene match: 14. CDR3 length: 17 residues. The germline CDR1 and CDR2 sequences are SGHKS and YYEKEE (reference sequence). The CDR3 DNA reads as TGTGCCAGCAGCGTAAGTCCTAACAGGGGGGACTACTATGGCTACACCTTC. This codes for CASSVSPNRGDYYGYTF.

To note about this clone: At the DNA level, this CDR3 is encoded by other sequences in the same sample as well. This sequence joins TRBV28 and TRBJ1-3; possible D gene TRBD1, 5 bases. Germline V lookup: CDR1 MDHEN, CDR2 SYDVKM. With 1 base removed from V and 0 bases from J, the gap between germline ends came to 7 bases. CDR3 length: 15 amino acids. The CDR3 is CASSLLGGSGNTIYF. CDR3 DNA sequence: TGTGCCAGCAGTTTATTGGGGGGCTCTGGAAACACCATATATTTT.

This clone was detected only a few times. V is TRBV7-2 and J is TRBJ2-5; 12 nucleotides agree with TRBD2. The CDR3 totals 19 residues. The trim removed 2 bases at V and 1 base at J, leaving 11 bases unmatched. Germline lookup yields CDR1 SGHTA and CDR2 FQGNSA. The CDR3 loop reads CASSLNAASGGGSQETQYF. For the CDR3, the DNA is TGTGCCAGCAGCTTAAATGCCGCTAGCGGGGGGGGCAGCCAAGAGACCCAGTACTTC. Full variable domain (outside the CDR3, taken from reference TRBV7-2 and TRBJ2-5): GAGVSQSPSNKVTEKGKDVELRCDPISGHTALYWYRQSLGQGLEFLIYFQGNSAPDKSGLPSDRFSAERTGGSVSTLTIQRTQQEDSAVYLCASSLNAASGGGSQETQYFGPGTRLLVL.

The chain joins TRBV27 to TRBJ1-6, with 8 bases aligning to TRBD1. The ends lost 5 bases at V and 0 bases at J; junction bases unmatched: 3. In germline, CDR1 is MNHEY, CDR2 SMNVEV (reference sequence). CDR3 length equals 16 residues. The CDR3 sequence: CASSGTGGSYNSPLHF. Here the CDR3 DNA reads TGTGCCAGCAGTGGGACAGGAGGCTCCTATAATTCACCCCTCCACTTT.

CDR3 residues: CASSYAGDAYEQYF. CDR3 nucleotides: TGTGCCAGCAGTTACGCCGGGGATGCCTACGAGCAGTACTTC. This chain uses TRBV6-2 or TRBV6-3 with TRBJ2-7, with D perhaps matching TRBD2 (5 bases). This CDR3 region has 14 residues. In germline, CDR1 is MNHEY, CDR2 SVGEGT. V lost 2 bases to trimming and J lost 2 bases, with 10 bases between them.

The chain uses TRBV6-5 and TRBJ1-6; D gene uncertain. The CDR3 extends over 13 amino acids. Germline V gene lookup returns CDR1 MNHEY and CDR2 SVGAGI. The V gene lost 6 bases and the J gene lost 11 bases, with 14 bases spanning the gap. DNA for the CDR3: TGTGCCAGCAGCTCCCGACTTGGTACACCCCTCCACTTT. Its protein is CASSSRLGTPLHF.

The CDR3 here is CASTRTGGPNQPQHF. CDR3 nucleotide sequence: TGTGCCAGCACCAGGACAGGGGGACCAAATCAGCCCCAGCATTTT. V is TRBV27 and J is TRBJ1-5; 10 positions match TRBD1. CDR1 is MNHEY, CDR2 SMNVEV, per germline (reference sequence). Unmatched junction bases numbered 7, after V lost 7 bases and J lost 4 bases. The length of the CDR3 is 15 residues.

The chain carries TRBV6-5 and TRBJ2-7, with TRBD1 identical over 7 bases. The V gene end was trimmed by 5 bases and the J gene end by 2 bases; junction bases not matched to a gene: 3. Germline lookup yields CDR1 MNHEY and CDR2 SVGAGI. This CDR3 has 13 residues. Here the CDR3 DNA reads TGTGCCAGCAGTCTTACAGGGGCCTACGAGCAGTACTTC. It yields the protein CASSLTGAYEQYF.

This clone has more than one count but fewer than ten. This chain joins TRBV4-2 and TRBJ2-5; 11 bases match TRBD2. The CDR3 has 16 amino acids. V lost 1 base to trimming and J lost 1 base; unmatched junction nucleotides: 2. The germline V gene has CDR1 LGHNA and CDR2 YNFKEQ. CDR3 coding DNA: TGTGCCAGCAGCCAAGCTCTAGCGGGGGGCCAAGAGACCCAGTACTTC. It codes for CASSQALAGGQETQYF.

The chain links TRBV6-5 to TRBJ2-2; no clear D. The CDR3 has 15 amino acids. The V end lost 1 base, the J end lost 2 bases, and 8 bases lay between the germline ends. Germline CDR1 is MNHEY and CDR2 is SVGAGI. The CDR3 nucleotides are TGTGCCAGCAGTTACTGGGCTGCAAACACCGGGGAGCTGTTTTTT. Its protein product is CASSYWAANTGELFF.

The chain links TRBV5-1 to TRBJ2-5; 8 bases match TRBD1. The CDR3 length is 14 residues. With V trimmed by 0 bases and J by 5 bases, 3 bases remained unmatched. Germline CDR1 reads SGHRS; CDR2 reads YFSETQ. The CDR3 spells CASSLATGVETQYF. CDR3 sequence (DNA): TGCGCCAGCAGCTTGGCGACAGGGGTGGAGACCCAGTACTTC.

The gene calls are TRBV11-2 and TRBJ1-1; D gene unclear. Between the trimmed V and J ends, which lost 8 bases and 0 bases, there was a span of 4 bases. Germline V gene lookup returns CDR1 SGHAT and CDR2 FQNNGV. The CDR3 consists of 11 residues. This CDR3 reads CASGLNTEAFF. In DNA form, the CDR3 reads TGTGCCAGCGGGCTGAACACTGAAGCTTTCTTT.

The genes are TRBV6-6 and TRBJ2-7, with a tentative D call TRBD1 (6 bases). This CDR3 comprises 16 residues. Trimming removed 4 bases from V and 0 bases from J, with 16 bases in between. From germline, CDR1 is MNHNY and CDR2 SVGAGI (reference sequence). CDR3: CASSFQPDRHSYEQYF. CDR3 coding DNA: TGTGCCAGCAGTTTCCAACCCGACAGGCACTCCTACGAGCAGTACTTC.